The 26 T cell receptor beta chains below were found in one sample sequenced in a study of vaccination and CD4 T cells after COVID-19 (dated by TCRdb to the early 2020s). Reading the label with the study, this specimen's treatment or condition is: roughly 11-day PBMC culture with coronavirus spike peptide pools or control peptides (ViraFEST assay). No cognate antigen is known for these TCRs. Preparation of the library involved PCR. Sequencing was performed on an Illumina iSeq 100. TCR sequencing of DNA from cultured CD4+ T cells used the Oncomine TCR Beta short-read assay at the Johns Hopkins FTIC core. TCRdb reprocessed the public reads (quality trimming at Q25 with fastp, clone calling with MiXCR) and kept in-frame beta chains. Entries are consolidated by CDR3 protein sequence, retaining the most common genes and DNA. This sample holds roughly 7,400 distinct CDR3 sequences; 74% were observed only once. Of the sample, 33% is held by the ten largest clones.

The material sequenced was CD4+ T cells from blood, cultured in vitro. These receptors were obtained from a human donor who had recovered from COVID-19.

V is TRBV20-1 and J is TRBJ2-1; 7 bases map to TRBD2. In germline, CDR1 is DFQATT, CDR2 SNEGSKA (reference sequence). V shed 6 bases and J 0 bases; nucleotides not matched to a gene: 5. The CDR3 is 14 residues long. CDR3 DNA sequence: TGCAGTGCCAGATCGGGGGGCTCCTACAATGAGCAGTTCTTC. It encodes CSARSGGSYNEQFF.

CDR3 region: CASSLDPDQETQYF. The CDR3 DNA is TGTGCCAGCAGCTTAGACCCCGACCAAGAGACCCAGTACTTC. The rearrangement links TRBV5-4 to TRBJ2-5, with unresolved D. V was cut by 2 bases and J by 0 bases, with 8 bases left in between. Germline V gene data show CDR1 as SGHNT and CDR2 as YYREEE (reference sequence). The CDR3 extends over 14 amino acids. The variable domain in full, with the rest retrieved from reference TRBV5-4 and TRBJ2-5, is ETGVTQSPTHLIKTRGQQVTLRCSSQSGHNTVSWYQQALGQGPQFIFQYYREEENGRGNFPPRFSGLQFPNYSSELNVNALELDDSALYLCASSLDPDQETQYFGPGTRLLVL.

This clonotype has a single count. This chain connects TRBV7-2 to TRBJ2-2; no reliable D call. The ends were cut back, 10 bases at V and 4 bases at J, with 19 bases in the middle. CDR3 length: 15 residues. Germline V gene sequence: CDR1 SGHTA, CDR2 FQGNSA. CDR3: CATLRQVLSTGELFF. The CDR3 DNA reads TGTGCCACCCTGAGGCAGGTCCTAAGCACCGGGGAGCTGTTTTTT. The whole variable domain, filled in from reference TRBV7-2 and TRBJ2-2, reads GAGVSQSPSNKVTEKGKDVELRCDPISGHTALYWYRQSLGQGLEFLIYFQGNSAPDKSGLPSDRFSAERTGGSVSTLTIQRTQQEDSAVYLCATLRQVLSTGELFFGEGSRLTVL.

The V gene is TRBV27, the J gene TRBJ1-5; D is perhaps TRBD1 (5 bases). V was clipped by 7 bases and J by 0 bases, with 10 bases between them. This CDR3 is built from 14 residues. CDR1 MNHEY and CDR2 SMNVEV come from the germline V gene (reference sequence). The CDR3 here is CASNIQASNQPQHF. CDR3 DNA: TGTGCCAGCAACATACAGGCTAGCAATCAGCCCCAGCATTTT.

The V and J genes are TRBV19 and TRBJ2-3; D is perhaps TRBD2 (5 bases). V shed 5 bases and J shed 0 bases, with 15 bases lying between them. This CDR3 is 16 amino acids long. CDR1 is LNHDA, CDR2 SQIVND, per germline (reference sequence). CDR3 bases: TGTGCCAGTAGTGGACGGACTGCCGCTAGCACAGATACGCAGTATTTT. Its protein product is CASSGRTAASTDTQYF.

This chain joins TRBV7-2 and TRBJ1-5; tentatively, D is TRBD1 (5 bases). V lost 2 bases and J 2 bases, leaving 10 bases between the germline ends. The CDR3 has 15 amino acids. CDR1 and CDR2 (germline): SGHTA, FQGNSA. DNA for the CDR3: TGTGCCAGCAGCTTAAGGGGCGGCGGCAATCAGCCCCAGCATTTT. The encoded protein is CASSLRGGGNQPQHF.

The J gene is TRBJ1-2, the V gene TRBV12-3 or TRBV12-4; TRBD1 is a possible D gene (5 bases). Trimming stripped 6 bases from V and 4 bases from J, with 12 bases between. The CDR3 covers 13 residues. The CDR3 sequence is CASSPRGGYGYTF. The DNA for the CDR3 is TGTGCCAGCAGCCCCCGGGGGGGCTATGGCTACACCTTC.

V usage is TRBV7-2 and J usage is TRBJ1-1; D uncertain. V lost 5 bases to trimming and J lost 2 bases, with 12 bases between them. Germline lookup yields CDR1 SGHTA and CDR2 FQGNSA. The CDR3 spans 14 residues. The CDR3: CASSLQWLNTEAFF. The CDR3 DNA is TGTGCCAGCAGCCTACAGTGGTTAAACACTGAAGCTTTCTTT.

This chain uses TRBV7-6 with TRBJ2-5; D is ambiguous. The germline CDR1 and CDR2 sequences are SGHVS and FNYEAQ. V lost 5 bases and J 3 bases, leaving 10 bases between the germline ends. The CDR3 has 13 amino acids. CDR3 residues: CASSPGPKETQYF. CDR3 coding DNA: TGTGCCAGCAGCCCTGGGCCCAAAGAGACCCAGTACTTC.

This sequence joins TRBV27 and TRBJ1-5, with TRBD1 matching 7 bases. CDR3 size: 15 residues. The ends lost 6 bases at V and 3 bases at J; junction bases unmatched: 8. Germline-derived CDR1 and CDR2 are MNHEY and SMNVEV (reference sequence). DNA for the CDR3: TGTGCCAGCAGGCCAACAGGGGCCTACAATCAGCCCCAGCATTTT. Amino acid sequence: CASRPTGAYNQPQHF.

The gene calls are TRBV6-1 and TRBJ1-1; no reliable D call. Germline V gene sequence: CDR1 MNHNS, CDR2 SASEGT. The CDR3 is made up of 16 amino acids. V lost 1 base, J lost 1 base, and 13 bases lay in between. As DNA, the CDR3 is TGTGCCAGCAGTGAAGGTGGGTGGAGGCAGAACACTGAAGCTTTCTTT. Translated: CASSEGGWRQNTEAFF.

V is TRBV2 and J is TRBJ1-5; 7 bases match TRBD1. This CDR3 is 14 amino acids long. Trimming at V came to 6 bases and at J to 3 bases, leaving 5 bases not matched to a gene. CDR1 is SNHLY, CDR2 FYNNEI, per germline. The CDR3 loop is CASSGGTVNQPQHF. CDR3 bases: TGTGCCAGCAGCGGCGGGACAGTCAATCAGCCCCAGCATTTT.

This rearrangement joins TRBV28 to TRBJ1-5, with D possibly matching TRBD1 (6 bases). The CDR3 extends over 14 amino acids. V was pared by 4 bases and J by 3 bases, with 10 bases between. CDR1 is MDHEN and CDR2 is SYDVKM in the germline V gene. CDR3 protein: CASSWDIFNQPQHF. Written as DNA, the CDR3 is TGTGCCAGCAGTTGGGACATTTTCAATCAGCCCCAGCATTTT. The whole variable domain, remainder taken from reference TRBV28 and TRBJ1-5, is DVKVTQSSRYLVKRTGEKVFLECVQDMDHENMFWYRQDPGLGLRLIYFSYDVKMKEKGDIPEGYSVSREKKERFSLILESASTNQTSMYLCASSWDIFNQPQHFGDGTRLSIL.

This clonotype was seen only once. This chain connects TRBV19 to TRBJ1-6; D might be TRBD1 (5 bases). V shed 9 bases and J shed 10 bases, with 19 bases lying between them. The CDR3 is 14 residues long. CDR1 is LNHDA and CDR2 is SQIVND in the germline V gene (reference sequence). The CDR3 region is CASRLSGRESPLHF. As DNA, the CDR3 is TGTGCCAGCCGCCTTAGTGGCAGGGAGTCACCCCTCCACTTT.

This clonotype has just a few counts. The chain uses TRBV27 and TRBJ2-1; possible D gene TRBD1, 6 bases. V lost 4 bases and J lost 1, with 11 bases in between. CDR1 MNHEY and CDR2 SMNVEV come from the germline V gene (reference sequence). This CDR3 comprises 15 residues. The CDR3 loop is CASSWGRQSYNEQFF. DNA of the CDR3: TGTGCCAGCAGTTGGGGGCGGCAGTCCTACAATGAGCAGTTCTTC.

This clonotype came up once. The chain couples TRBV11-2 to TRBJ1-5; tentative D call: TRBD1 (5 bases). Germline lookup yields CDR1 SGHAT and CDR2 FQNNGV. This CDR3 spans 15 amino acids. V lost 5 bases to trimming and J lost 2 bases, with 13 bases between them. The CDR3 sequence is CASSVAPGGNQPQHF. As DNA, the CDR3 is TGTGCCAGCAGCGTGGCCCCGGGGGGCAATCAGCCCCAGCATTTT.

The gene calls are TRBV27 and TRBJ1-1; 8 nucleotides match TRBD1. Trimming took 5 bases from V and 1 from J; bases not matched to a gene: 3. Per germline, CDR1 MNHEY and CDR2 SMNVEV (reference sequence). The CDR3 consists of 14 residues. CDR3 DNA sequence: TGTGCCAGCAGTCCCGGACAGGGGAACACTGAAGCTTTCTTT. Its protein is CASSPGQGNTEAFF.

The rearrangement joins TRBV7-2 to TRBJ1-1; 9 nucleotides agree with TRBD1. Germline CDR1 reads SGHTA; CDR2 reads FQGNSA. This CDR3 has 15 residues. Unmatched junction bases numbered 4, after V lost 3 bases and J lost 2 bases. Here the CDR3 DNA reads TGTGCCAGCAGCTTGAGGACAGGGGTTAACACTGAAGCTTTCTTT. Protein sequence: CASSLRTGVNTEAFF.

On this clonotype: At one boundary the junction diverges from the germline segment, which might be a read error. CDR3 DNA: TGCGCCAGCAGCCAACTCAACATTATAGAGTTTGGTGAGCAGTTCTTC. It translates to CASSQLNIIEFGEQFF. The chain carries TRBV7-2 and TRBJ2-1, with D unclear. Germline CDR1 SGHTA, CDR2 FQGNSA. This CDR3 region has 16 residues.

The V gene is TRBV19, the J gene TRBJ2-1; 8 bases agree with TRBD1. Germline V gene data show CDR1 as LNHDA and CDR2 as SQIVND (reference sequence). The CDR3 spans 15 residues. The V gene end was trimmed by 1 base and the J gene end by 4 bases; junction bases not matched to a gene: 3. CDR3 in DNA: TGTGCCAGTAGTATAGCCCAGGGGGCATACAATGAGCAGTTCTTC. This gives the protein CASSIAQGAYNEQFF. Variable domain in full (rest from reference TRBV19 and TRBJ2-1): DGGITQSPKYLFRKEGQNVTLSCEQNLNHDAMYWYRQDPGQGLRLIYYSQIVNDFQKGDIAEGYSVSREKKESFPLTVTSAQKNPTAFYLCASSIAQGAYNEQFFGPGTRLTVL.

The chain is built from TRBV11-3 and TRBJ1-2, with D unresolved. The CDR3 loop spans 14 amino acids. The ends were cut back, 5 bases at V and 7 bases at J, with 17 bases in the middle. Germline CDR1 reads SGHNT; CDR2 reads YENEEA. The chain's CDR3 is CASSVRRETGGYTF. The CDR3 nucleotides read TGTGCCAGCAGCGTGAGGCGGGAAACGGGTGGCTACACCTTC. Based on the CDR3 plus reference TRBV11-3 and TRBJ1-2, the full variable domain is EAGVVQSPRYKIIEKKQPVAFWCNPISGHNTLYWYLQNLGQGPELLIRYENEEAVDDSQLPKDRFSAERLKGVDSTLKIQPAELGDSAVYLCASSVRRETGGYTFGSGTRLTVV.

V and J are TRBV27 and TRBJ1-6, with D possibly being TRBD1 (5 bases). V lost 6 bases and J lost 0, with 12 bases in between. The CDR3 loop spans 16 amino acids. Germline-derived CDR1 and CDR2 are MNHEY and SMNVEV (reference sequence). This CDR3 is CASRRARDSYNSPLHF. CDR3 bases: TGTGCCAGCAGACGCGCCAGGGACTCCTATAATTCACCCCTCCACTTT.

The chain links TRBV19 to TRBJ1-5; D not certain. Germline V CDR1 and CDR2: LNHDA, SQIVND (reference sequence). V lost 1 base to trimming and J lost 6 bases, with 7 bases between them. This CDR3 has 13 residues. The CDR3 nucleotides read TGTGCCAGTAGTATAGCCAGAAGTCAGCCCCAGCATTTT. Amino acids: CASSIARSQPQHF.

This chain links TRBV24-1 with TRBJ2-3, with TRBD2 matching 7 bases. V lost 6 bases, J lost 2 bases, and 10 bases stayed unmatched. Germline assignment: CDR1 KGHDR and CDR2 SFDVKD. This CDR3 contains 16 residues. CDR3 loop: CATSRDWRGNTDTQYF. As DNA, the CDR3 is TGTGCCACCAGTAGGGACTGGCGGGGGAACACAGATACGCAGTATTTT.

The rearrangement joins TRBV6-1 to TRBJ1-2; 8 positions match TRBD1. Germline V gene lookup returns CDR1 MNHNS and CDR2 SASEGT. The CDR3 has 15 residues. The V and J ends lost 5 bases and 7 bases, in that order; junction bases with no gene match: 12. CDR3 residues: CASSPTRDRSSGYTF. CDR3 in DNA: TGTGCCAGCAGTCCAACCCGGGACAGGAGCTCTGGCTACACCTTC.

The CDR3 protein is CASSSSGTGGNIQYF. CDR3 nucleotides: TGTGCCAGCAGCTCCTCCGGGACAGGGGGCAACATTCAGTACTTC. This chain joins TRBV7-2 and TRBJ2-4, with TRBD1 identical over 12 bases. This CDR3 is built from 15 residues. The V segment lost 4 bases and the J segment 7 bases; nucleotides outside the gene matches: 5. CDR1 is SGHTA and CDR2 is FQGNSA in the germline V gene.